This TCR beta chain stems from a study of blood T cell repertoires in COVID-19. With 6 bases removed from V and 4 bases from J, the gap between germline ends came to 18 bases. CDR1 is MDHEN, CDR2 SYDVKM, per germline. The CDR3 sequence is 15 residues long. Profiling relied on immunoSEQ multiplex PCR, and the TCRdb table lists in-frame clones only, not all of them. The sample lists fewer than 120,000 clones; roughly 85% were seen once. This chain links TRBV28 with TRBJ1-2; D gene ambiguous. The TCR sequence derives from a human donor in a cohort sampled during active COVID-19. Sequenced material: peripheral blood. CDR3 nucleotide sequence: TGTGCCAGCAGCCCCCCCTCCGCGCAACTCTATGGCTACACCTTC. This gives the protein CASSPPSAQLYGYTF.